This T cell receptor (beta chain) was recorded in a study of blood T cell repertoires in COVID-19. The age range of participants was 18 to 89 years, with residence in about 25 US areas. The table came from immunoSEQ multiplex PCR; TCRdb's copy has only in-frame clones and leaves some out. This sample carries about 310,000 clones, 70% to 90% of them seen once, and the ten largest clones take roughly 2%. This clonotype was obtained from a man younger than 45 who had recovered from COVID-19. Sequences were obtained from PBMCs or T cells enriched from blood (not recorded which).

CDR3 amino acids: CASSLGREGAFF. CDR3 sequence (DNA): TGCGCCAGCAGCTTGGGCAGGGAAGGAGCTTTCTTT. V usage is TRBV5-1 and J usage is TRBJ1-1; perhaps TRBD1 as D (5 bases). V lost 0 bases, J lost 10 bases, and 10 bases lay in between. The CDR3 is 12 residues long. Germline values: CDR1 SGHRS, CDR2 YFSETQ.